The 25 T cell receptor beta chains below all came from one sample that was sequenced in a study of radiation and T cells in renal cell carcinoma. Assay used: immunoSEQ multiplex PCR; TCRdb lists only in-frame clones, some missing. Of some 120,000 clones in the sample, approximately 78% were seen once. Time point described: baseline pretreatment blood. Stated treatment: 15 Gy SBRT to primary tumor, nephrectomy 4 weeks later. The sequencing here drew on blood, taken from a patient whose treatment included radiotherapy and nephrectomy. The receptors originated from a woman aged 60 to 75 with renal cell carcinoma.

V is TRBV6-6 and J is TRBJ1-2; D uncertain. Trimming removed 5 bases from V and 1 base from J, with 8 bases in between. CDR3 length equals 13 residues. Per germline, CDR1 MNHNY and CDR2 SVGAGI (reference sequence). CDR3 DNA: TGTGCCAGCAGTCCGATGGGTAACTATGGCTACACCTTC. Protein sequence: CASSPMGNYGYTF.

The gene calls are TRBV6-1 and TRBJ2-6; TRBD2 matches at 15 bases. Germline V lookup: CDR1 MNHNS, CDR2 SASEGT. The CDR3 length is 19 residues. V gave up 2 bases and J gave up 4 bases; unmatched junction bases: 6. The CDR3 is CASSEHGLAGGRGANVLTF. DNA for the CDR3: TGTGCCAGCAGTGAACATGGACTAGCGGGAGGGCGCGGGGCCAACGTCCTGACTTTC.

This chain connects TRBV6-1 to TRBJ1-5; D is undetermined. Trimming removed 5 bases at V and 1 base at J, with 9 bases between. The CDR3 is 14 residues long. The germline gives CDR1 MNHNS, CDR2 SASEGT. The CDR3 DNA sequence: TGTGCCAGCAGTTCTCGAGGCAGCAATCAGCCCCAGCATTTT. Amino acid sequence: CASSSRGSNQPQHF.

This clone has at least ten counts. The J gene is TRBJ2-5, the V gene TRBV9; D is perhaps TRBD1 (7 bases). The CDR3 consists of 15 residues. With 0 bases removed from V and 3 bases from J, the gap between germline ends came to 12 bases. Germline CDR1 and CDR2: SGDLS and YYNGEE. Here the CDR3 reads CASSVVVRGEETQYF. DNA of the CDR3: TGTGCCAGCAGCGTAGTTGTCAGGGGGGAAGAGACCCAGTACTTC.

The chain is built from TRBV9 and TRBJ2-3; D gene ambiguous. V lost 4 bases, J lost 0 bases, and 9 bases lay in between. From germline, CDR1 is SGDLS and CDR2 YYNGEE. This CDR3 is 14 amino acids long. The CDR3 loop is CASSPYKSTDTQYF. In DNA, the CDR3 is TGTGCCAGCAGCCCCTATAAGAGCACAGATACGCAGTATTTT.

This chain links TRBV19 with TRBJ1-5, with D hard to call. The CDR3 has 13 amino acids. Trimming pared 2 bases from V and 4 bases from J, leaving 6 bases between. Per the germline V gene, CDR1 is LNHDA and CDR2 is SQIVND (reference sequence). The CDR3 sequence is CASSIRNNQPQHF. DNA for the CDR3: TGTGCCAGTAGTATAAGGAATAATCAGCCCCAGCATTTT.

The rearrangement joins TRBV7-3 to TRBJ2-1; 12 bases agree with TRBD2. J lost 9 bases, V lost 4 bases, and 10 bases had no gene match. This CDR3 has 16 residues. Germline V lookup: CDR1 SGHTA, CDR2 FQGTGA. DNA for the CDR3: TGTGCCAGCAGCTCTCCTAGCGGGAGGGCCTCTGGTGAGCAGTTCTTC. Residues: CASSSPSGRASGEQFF. The full variable domain, rest sourced from reference TRBV7-3 and TRBJ2-1, is GAGVSQTPSNKVTEKGKYVELRCDPISGHTALYWYRQSLGQGPEFLIYFQGTGAADDSGLPNDRFFAVRPEGSVSTLKIQRTERGDSAVYLCASSSPSGRASGEQFFGPGTRLTVL.

V gene TRBV9 combines with J gene TRBJ1-4, with 9 bases matching TRBD1. J lost 8 bases, V lost 2 bases, and 7 bases had no gene match. The CDR3 spans 15 residues. Germline CDR1 reads SGDLS; CDR2 reads YYNGEE. The CDR3 DNA follows: TGTGCCAGCAGCGTGGGACAGGGCCAGGGAGAAAAACTGTTTTTT. Translating gives CASSVGQGQGEKLFF.

Concerning this clone itself: A read error may account for a junction end that differs from germline. The genes are TRBV10-3 and TRBJ2-2; D is ambiguous. This CDR3 contains 14 residues. Germline V gives CDR1 ENHRY, CDR2 SYGVKD. This CDR3 is CVISLEHFTGELFF. CDR3 DNA: TGTGTCATCAGTTTAGAGCACTTCACCGGGGAGCTGTTTTTT.

In DNA, the CDR3 is TGTGCCAGCAGGTCAACGGGGGCCACCAGCCATGGCTACACCTTC. Protein: CASRSTGATSHGYTF. This chain joins TRBV6-5 and TRBJ1-2; D perhaps matches TRBD1 (6 bases). Germline CDR1 reads MNHEY; CDR2 reads SVGAGI. Trimming shortened V by 6 bases and J by 6 bases, and 20 bases separated the two germline ends. The length of the CDR3 is 15 residues.

The chain carries TRBV19 and TRBJ1-4, with TRBD1 identical over 8 bases. The V and J ends lost 1 base and 7 bases, in that order; junction bases with no gene match: 2. This CDR3 comprises 14 residues. CDR1 is LNHDA, CDR2 SQIVND, per germline (reference sequence). The CDR3 nucleotides are TGTGCCAGTAGTATAGCAGGGGGCGGTGAAAAACTGTTTTTT. This encodes CASSIAGGGEKLFF. Variable domain in full (rest from reference TRBV19 and TRBJ1-4): DGGITQSPKYLFRKEGQNVTLSCEQNLNHDAMYWYRQDPGQGLRLIYYSQIVNDFQKGDIAEGYSVSREKKESFPLTVTSAQKNPTAFYLCASSIAGGGEKLFFGSGTQLSVL.

The chain uses TRBV7-2 and TRBJ2-4; 7 bases align to TRBD1. The length of the CDR3 is 13 residues. The V segment lost 5 bases and the J segment 7 bases; nucleotides outside the gene matches: 5. The V gene's germline CDR1 is SGHTA and CDR2 FQGNSA. CDR3 loop: CASSPSQGNIQYF. For the CDR3, the DNA is TGTGCCAGCAGCCCCTCACAGGGGAACATTCAGTACTTC.

CDR3 loop: CASSALTGDYGYTF. The CDR3 coding sequence is TGTGCCAGCAGCGCCCTAACAGGGGACTATGGCTACACCTTC. V gene TRBV7-2 combines with J gene TRBJ1-2; the match to TRBD1 covers 7 bases. Germline V gene data show CDR1 as SGHTA and CDR2 as FQGNSA. The CDR3 is 14 amino acids. The trim removed 5 bases at V and 3 bases at J, leaving 6 bases unmatched.

The chain carries TRBV4-1 and TRBJ1-2; D is uncertain. The CDR3 totals 15 residues. Trimming pared 0 bases from V and 2 bases from J, leaving 10 bases between. Germline lookup yields CDR1 MGHRA and CDR2 YSYEKL. The chain's CDR3 is CASSQDQSGNYGYTF. The CDR3 DNA sequence: TGCGCCAGCAGCCAAGATCAGTCGGGGAACTATGGCTACACCTTC.

The genes are TRBV6-1 and TRBJ2-2, with D tentatively TRBD1 or TRBD2 (6 bases each). The CDR3 has 18 residues. Deletions cut 2 bases from V and 2 bases from J, with 18 bases between. CDR1 and CDR2 (germline): MNHNS, SASEGT. For the CDR3, the DNA is TGTGCCAGCAGTGAAACGTTTCGCACAGGGACTAACACCGGGGAGCTGTTTTTT. Protein product: CASSETFRTGTNTGELFF.

Only one count was recorded for this clone. The chain recombines TRBV6-5 with TRBJ2-5, with D maybe TRBD2 (7 bases). Per the germline V gene, CDR1 is MNHEY and CDR2 is SVGAGI. This CDR3 comprises 15 residues. V lost 2 bases and J lost 6, with 16 bases in between. In DNA, the CDR3 is TGTGCCAGCAGTTACGCCGTCCGGGGGGCTAAGACCCAGTACTTC. Protein product: CASSYAVRGAKTQYF.

V gene TRBV6-6 combines with J gene TRBJ1-2; 7 nucleotides line up with TRBD1. Germline V gene data show CDR1 as MNHNY and CDR2 as SVGAGI (reference sequence). The CDR3 runs 12 residues. The ends lost 6 bases at V and 5 bases at J; junction bases unmatched: 3. The DNA of the CDR3 is TGTGCCAGCAGGGAACAGGGGTATGGCTACACCTTC. It codes for CASREQGYGYTF.

As DNA, the CDR3 is TGTGCCACCAGCAGCGCCAGGGGGGATACGCAGTATTTT. It specifies CATSSARGDTQYF. V gene TRBV15 combines with J gene TRBJ2-3, with 7 bases aligning to TRBD1. The CDR3 has 13 amino acids. Trimming took 3 bases from V and 6 from J; bases not matched to a gene: 3. Germline V gene data show CDR1 as LNHNV and CDR2 as YYDKDF (reference sequence).

The chain uses TRBV5-1 and TRBJ2-5, with 13 bases that match TRBD2. The V and J ends lost 5 bases and 5 bases, in that order; junction bases with no gene match: 9. Germline values: CDR1 SGHRS, CDR2 YFSETQ. The CDR3 is 16 amino acids. The CDR3, as DNA: TGCGCCAGCAGTTCCGGGACTAGCGGGATTGGGGAGACCCAGTACTTC. Translation gives CASSSGTSGIGETQYF.

The J gene is TRBJ2-7, the V gene TRBV4-1; 8 bases are shared with TRBD1. Germline CDR1 MGHRA, CDR2 YSYEKL. J lost 3 bases, V lost 1 base, and 5 bases had no gene match. The CDR3 totals 15 residues. CDR3 in DNA: TGCGCCAGCAGCCAAGGCCAGGGGGCTCACTACGAGCAGTACTTC. Translation gives CASSQGQGAHYEQYF.

The rearrangement joins TRBV9 to TRBJ1-6; D is unclear. Per germline, CDR1 SGDLS and CDR2 YYNGEE. Trimming stripped 5 bases from V and 0 bases from J, with 12 bases between. The CDR3 contains 16 residues. CDR3 coding DNA: TGTGCCAGCAGATTCCTTCGGAGCTCCTATAATTCACCCCTCCACTTT. Its protein product is CASRFLRSSYNSPLHF.

V and J are TRBV28 and TRBJ2-7; 8 bases align to TRBD1. Germline trimming cut 5 bases from V and 2 bases from J; bases unmatched to any gene: 8. Per germline, CDR1 MDHEN and CDR2 SYDVKM. The CDR3 spans 15 residues. CDR3 DNA: TGTGCCAGCAGTACCAGGACAGGGAACCCCTACGAGCAGTACTTC. Its protein product is CASSTRTGNPYEQYF. Supplemented by reference TRBV28 and TRBJ2-7, the full variable domain reads DVKVTQSSRYLVKRTGEKVFLECVQDMDHENMFWYRQDPGLGLRLIYFSYDVKMKEKGDIPEGYSVSREKKERFSLILESASTNQTSMYLCASSTRTGNPYEQYFGPGTRLTVT.

The chain carries TRBV28 and TRBJ1-6; D not certain. The CDR3 spans 15 residues. V was cut by 4 bases and J by 0 bases, with 7 bases left in between. Germline assignment: CDR1 MDHEN and CDR2 SYDVKM. As DNA, the CDR3 is TGTGCCAGCAGTTCAAGTAGCTCCTATAATTCACCCCTCCACTTT. Its translation is CASSSSSSYNSPLHF. Based on the CDR3 plus reference TRBV28 and TRBJ1-6, the full variable domain is DVKVTQSSRYLVKRTGEKVFLECVQDMDHENMFWYRQDPGLGLRLIYFSYDVKMKEKGDIPEGYSVSREKKERFSLILESASTNQTSMYLCASSSSSSYNSPLHFGNGTRLTVT.

The CDR3 here is CASSFGYRVRGSYEQYF. The CDR3 DNA reads as TGTGCCAGCAGCTTCGGGTATAGAGTCAGGGGATCCTACGAGCAGTACTTC. The rearrangement joins TRBV7-9 to TRBJ2-7; tentatively, D is TRBD1 (6 bases). Trimming shortened V by 3 bases and J by 1 base, and 19 bases separated the two germline ends. Germline loops: CDR1 SEHNR, CDR2 FQNEAQ (reference sequence). The CDR3 loop spans 17 amino acids.

For this clone: The junction and the germline gene differ at one end; a read error may be behind it. This chain connects TRBV27 to TRBJ2-7, with TRBD2 matching 8 bases. Germline-derived CDR1 and CDR2 are MNHEY and SMNVEV (reference sequence). CDR3 length: 13 residues. CDR3 residues: CASSLFSGGDSHF. The CDR3 bases are TGTGCCAGCAGTTTATTTTCGGGGGGGGATTCCCACTTC.